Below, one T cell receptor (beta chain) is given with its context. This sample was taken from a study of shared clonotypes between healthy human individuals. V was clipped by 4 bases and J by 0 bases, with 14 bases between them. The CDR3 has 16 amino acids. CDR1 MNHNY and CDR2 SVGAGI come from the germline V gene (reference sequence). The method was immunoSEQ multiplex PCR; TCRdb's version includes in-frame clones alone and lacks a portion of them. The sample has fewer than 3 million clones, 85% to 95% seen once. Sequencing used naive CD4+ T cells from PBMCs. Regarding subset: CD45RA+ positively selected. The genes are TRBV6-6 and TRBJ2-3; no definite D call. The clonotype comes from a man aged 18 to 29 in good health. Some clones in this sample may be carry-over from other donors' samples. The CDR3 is CASSSPGNPSTDTQYF. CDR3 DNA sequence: TGTGCCAGCAGTTCCCCAGGCAACCCTAGCACAGATACGCAGTATTTT.